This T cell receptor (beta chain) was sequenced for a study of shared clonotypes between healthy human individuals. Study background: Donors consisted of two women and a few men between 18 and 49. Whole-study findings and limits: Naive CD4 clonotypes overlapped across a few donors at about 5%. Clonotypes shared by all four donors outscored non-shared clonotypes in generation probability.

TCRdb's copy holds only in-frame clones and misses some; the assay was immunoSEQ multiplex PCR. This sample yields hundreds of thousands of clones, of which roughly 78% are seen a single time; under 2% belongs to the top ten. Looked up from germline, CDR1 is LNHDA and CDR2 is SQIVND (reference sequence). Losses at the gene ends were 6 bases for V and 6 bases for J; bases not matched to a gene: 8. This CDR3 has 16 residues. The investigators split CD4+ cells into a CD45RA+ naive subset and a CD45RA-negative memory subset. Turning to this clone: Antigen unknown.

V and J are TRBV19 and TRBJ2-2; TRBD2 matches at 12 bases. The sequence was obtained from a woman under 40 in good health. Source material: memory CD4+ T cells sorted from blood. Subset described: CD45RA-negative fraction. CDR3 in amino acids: CASSRTSGTVAGELFF. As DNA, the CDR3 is TGTGCCAGTAGCCGGACTAGCGGGACGGTCGCCGGGGAGCTGTTTTTT.